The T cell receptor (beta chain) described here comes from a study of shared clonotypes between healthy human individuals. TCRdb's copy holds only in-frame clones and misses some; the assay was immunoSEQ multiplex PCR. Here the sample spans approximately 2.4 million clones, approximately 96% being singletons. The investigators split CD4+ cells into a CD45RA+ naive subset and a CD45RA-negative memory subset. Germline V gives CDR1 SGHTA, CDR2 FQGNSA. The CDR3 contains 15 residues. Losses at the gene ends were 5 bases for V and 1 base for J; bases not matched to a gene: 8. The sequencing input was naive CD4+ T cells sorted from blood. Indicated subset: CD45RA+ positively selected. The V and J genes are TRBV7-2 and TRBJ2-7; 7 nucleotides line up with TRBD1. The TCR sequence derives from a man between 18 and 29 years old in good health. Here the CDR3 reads CASSKGRDRSYEQYF. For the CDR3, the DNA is TGTGCCAGCAGCAAGGGAAGGGACAGATCCTACGAGCAGTACTTC.